What follows are 23 T cell receptor beta chains derived from one specimen sequenced in a study of immune evolution from preneoplasia to lung adenocarcinoma. The data were produced by immunoSEQ multiplex PCR, yet TCRdb's version contains in-frame clones alone and is incomplete. The sample carries fewer than 12,000 clones, 65% to 90% recorded once. The material sequenced was FFPE minimally invasive lung adenocarcinoma tissue. The receptors stem from a person aged 65-85 years with lung adenocarcinoma.

The chain employs TRBV6-6 and TRBJ2-3; 8 nucleotides agree with TRBD2. The length of the CDR3 is 15 residues. Trimming at V came to 2 bases and at J to 2 bases, leaving 3 bases not matched to a gene. The germline V gene has CDR1 MNHNY and CDR2 SVGAGI (reference sequence). In nucleotides, the CDR3 is TGTGCCAGCAGTTACCCCGGGGGGGCCACAGATACGCAGTATTTT. Encoded protein: CASSYPGGATDTQYF.

The chain joins TRBV11-3 to TRBJ2-1, with a weak D call TRBD1 (5 bases). The V end lost 7 bases, the J end lost 10 bases, and 11 bases lay between the germline ends. CDR1 is SGHNT, CDR2 YENEEA, per germline. The CDR3 spans 11 residues. CDR3 bases: TGTGCCAGCAAGGAACAGGCGGAGCAGTTCTTC. Translating it yields CASKEQAEQFF. The full variable domain, completed using reference TRBV11-3 and TRBJ2-1, is EAGVVQSPRYKIIEKKQPVAFWCNPISGHNTLYWYLQNLGQGPELLIRYENEEAVDDSQLPKDRFSAERLKGVDSTLKIQPAELGDSAVYLCASKEQAEQFFGPGTRLTVL.

V and J are TRBV5-6 and TRBJ1-2; D is uncertain. The germline CDR1 and CDR2 sequences are SGHDT and YYEEEE. V lost 0 bases and J lost 8, with 5 bases in between. The CDR3 contains 11 residues. The CDR3 loop is CASSLGPGYTF. DNA of the CDR3: TGTGCCAGCAGCTTGGGTCCGGGCTACACCTTC.

This clone was detected only once. This chain's CDR3 is CASSLQAGSYNEQFF. The CDR3 DNA follows: TGTGCCAGCAGCTTACAAGCGGGATCCTACAATGAGCAGTTCTTC. The V gene is TRBV7-9, the J gene TRBJ2-1, with TRBD2 identical over 7 bases. CDR1 and CDR2 from the germline V gene are SEHNR and FQNEAQ (reference sequence). CDR3 length: 15 amino acids. Trimming cost V 2 bases and J 1 base; bases outside gene matches: 2.

A remark on this clone: Other DNA sequences of this sample code for an identical CDR3. The rearrangement joins TRBV5-6 to TRBJ1-1; D may be TRBD1 (6 bases). V shed 4 bases and J shed 4 bases, with 23 bases lying between them. The germline CDR1 and CDR2 sequences are SGHDT and YYEEEE. This CDR3 has 17 residues. The chain's CDR3 is CASSRRGAPGKGTEAFF. CDR3 bases: TGTGCCAGCAGCAGGCGGGGGGCGCCCGGCAAGGGCACTGAAGCTTTCTTT.

This sequence joins TRBV11-3 and TRBJ1-2; D call uncertain. The CDR3 has 13 residues. V lost 5 bases and J lost 3, with 10 bases in between. The V gene's germline CDR1 is SGHNT and CDR2 YENEEA. CDR3 in DNA: TGTGCCAGCAGCCCCAATCAGGACTATGGCTACACCTTC. This encodes CASSPNQDYGYTF.

The rearrangement links TRBV7-4 to TRBJ2-7; 11 bases are shared with TRBD1. The CDR3 contains 16 residues. The trim removed 3 bases at V and 3 bases at J, leaving 7 bases unmatched. Germline V gene sequence: CDR1 SGHVT, CDR2 SQSDAQ. CDR3 sequence: CASSLATGTGGYEQYF. The CDR3 coding sequence is TGTGCCAGCAGCTTGGCAACTGGGACAGGGGGCTACGAGCAGTACTTC. The variable domain in full, completed from reference TRBV7-4 and TRBJ2-7, reads GAGVSQSPRYKVAKRGRDVALRCDSISGHVTLYWYRQTLGQGSEVLTYSQSDAQRDKSGRPSGRFSAERPERSVSTLKIQRTEQGDSAVYLCASSLATGTGGYEQYFGPGTRLTVT.

The chain combines TRBV5-6 with TRBJ2-2; D is ambiguous. The V end lost 3 bases, the J end lost 8 bases, and 5 bases lay between the germline ends. Germline CDR1 SGHDT, CDR2 YYEEEE. This CDR3 has 11 residues. CDR3 sequence: CASSYRGELFF. Here the CDR3 DNA reads TGTGCCAGCAGCTACCGGGGGGAGCTGTTTTTT.

The chain uses TRBV21-1 and TRBJ1-2. TRBV21-1 is given as a pseudogene. This CDR3 contains 11 residues. CDR3 residues: CASSRGFGYTF. CDR3 bases: TGTGCCAGCTCCCGGGGGTTTGGCTACACCTTC.

The J gene is TRBJ1-5, the V gene TRBV27, with a weak D call TRBD1 (5 bases). Per germline, CDR1 MNHEY and CDR2 SMNVEV (reference sequence). The CDR3 totals 15 residues. V lost 7 bases to trimming and J lost 0 bases, with 13 bases between them. The CDR3 loop is CASTKDSFSNQPQHF. In DNA, the CDR3 is TGTGCCAGCACCAAAGACAGCTTTAGCAATCAGCCCCAGCATTTT.

This chain uses TRBV2 with TRBJ1-1; D ambiguous. Germline values: CDR1 SNHLY, CDR2 FYNNEI. The CDR3 loop spans 13 amino acids. The ends were cut back, 6 bases at V and 10 bases at J, with 18 bases in the middle. The CDR3 region has the DNA TGTGCCAGCAGCCCAGCCTCGACTTCAGGAGCTTTCTTT. Residues: CASSPASTSGAFF. The complete variable domain, with remaining parts taken from reference TRBV2 and TRBJ1-1, reads EPEVTQTPSHQVTQMGQEVILRCVPISNHLYFYWYRQILGQKVEFLVSFYNNEISEKSEIFDDQFSVERPDGSNFTLKIRSTKLEDSAMYFCASSPASTSGAFFGQGTRLTVV.

V usage is TRBV4-1 and J usage is TRBJ2-5; 11 bases are a match to TRBD2. Germline V gene sequence: CDR1 MGHRA, CDR2 YSYEKL. CDR3 length equals 15 residues. Germline trimming cut 1 base from V and 2 bases from J; bases unmatched to any gene: 0. Here the CDR3 reads CASSQVAGGQETQYF. CDR3 coding DNA: TGCGCCAGCAGCCAAGTAGCGGGGGGGCAAGAGACCCAGTACTTC.

J is TRBJ2-1 and V is TRBV27; 9 bases line up with TRBD1. CDR1 MNHEY and CDR2 SMNVEV come from the germline V gene (reference sequence). V shed 6 bases, J shed 7 bases, and the junction held 10 bases outside the gene matches. The CDR3 loop spans 15 amino acids. This CDR3 reads CASRQGQGKTNEQFF. The CDR3 region has the DNA TGTGCCAGCAGGCAGGGACAGGGCAAGACAAATGAGCAGTTCTTC.

CDR3 amino acids: CASSFPTRFNTEAFF. For the CDR3, the DNA is TGTGCCAGCAGCTTTCCCACCAGATTTAACACTGAAGCTTTCTTT. The chain is built from TRBV11-3 and TRBJ1-1; D call uncertain. The ends were cut back, 3 bases at V and 2 bases at J, with 13 bases in the middle. This CDR3 comprises 15 residues. Germline lookup yields CDR1 SGHNT and CDR2 YENEEA.

This clone came up once. The J gene is TRBJ2-3, the V gene TRBV7-9; 8 bases agree with TRBD2. V was pared by 1 base and J by 5 bases, with 5 bases of the junction left unmatched. The CDR3 length is 15 residues. CDR1 and CDR2 from the germline V gene are SEHNR and FQNEAQ (reference sequence). The CDR3 nucleotides are TGTGCCAGCAGCTTAGTGCGGGAGGATAGAGATACGCAGTATTTT. This codes for CASSLVREDRDTQYF.

This chain connects TRBV5-4 to TRBJ2-5; 9 bases line up with TRBD2. Trimming took 6 bases from V and 2 from J; bases not matched to a gene: 8. The CDR3 totals 15 residues. Per the germline V gene, CDR1 is SGHNT and CDR2 is YYREEE (reference sequence). The CDR3 coding sequence is TGTGCCAGCATCCCAGCGGGGGGCAATCAAGAGACCCAGTACTTC. Its protein product is CASIPAGGNQETQYF.

The V and J genes are TRBV5-1 and TRBJ2-3; weak D call: TRBD1 (6 bases). CDR1 and CDR2 (germline): SGHRS, YFSETQ. The germline V and J ends were trimmed by 1 base and 7 bases, with 16 bases remaining between them. The CDR3 is 15 residues long. CDR3 in DNA: TGCGCCAGCAGCTTGTCAGGGGCAGGAGAGAATACGCAGTATTTT. It translates to CASSLSGAGENTQYF.

The gene calls are TRBV28 and TRBJ2-3; no clear D gene. This CDR3 contains 12 residues. The germline V and J ends were trimmed by 7 bases and 4 bases, with 9 bases remaining between them. Per the germline V gene, CDR1 is MDHEN and CDR2 is SYDVKM. The DNA for the CDR3 is TGTGCCAGCACCAAGCAAGCAGATACGCAGTATTTT. Translation gives CASTKQADTQYF.

In regard to this clone: The sample has other DNA sequences that encode this CDR3 too. V and J are TRBV28 and TRBJ2-5; D possibly corresponds to TRBD2 (5 bases). The germline V gene has CDR1 MDHEN and CDR2 SYDVKM. This CDR3 region has 13 residues. V was shortened by 2 bases and J by 5 bases, with 9 bases between the two germline ends. The CDR3 nucleotides are TGTGCCAGCAGTTTAGCGGGTGGGGAGACCCAGTACTTC. It specifies CASSLAGGETQYF.

The chain couples TRBV4-1 to TRBJ2-1; no firm D call. This CDR3 has 14 amino acids. The V gene's germline CDR1 is MGHRA and CDR2 YSYEKL. V was shortened by 1 base and J by 10 bases, with 14 bases between the two germline ends. CDR3 nucleotides: TGCGCCAGCAGCCAAGCTGGGCAGTCACTCGAGCAGTTCTTC. Protein sequence: CASSQAGQSLEQFF.

V gene TRBV10-2 combines with J gene TRBJ2-2, with 9 positions matching TRBD1. Germline V gene data show CDR1 as WSHSY and CDR2 as SAAADI. The CDR3 runs 16 residues. Unmatched junction bases numbered 9, after V lost 6 bases and J lost 4 bases. For the CDR3, the DNA is TGCGCCAGCAGGAGCCTGGGACAGGGCTTCACCGGGGAGCTGTTTTTT. Its translation: CASRSLGQGFTGELFF.

The V and J genes are TRBV20-1 and TRBJ2-7, with D unclear. The CDR3 is 10 residues long. Germline V CDR1 and CDR2: DFQATT, SNEGSKA (reference sequence). V was clipped by 6 bases and J by 7 bases, with 10 bases between them. Here the CDR3 reads CSAPRGEQYF. The CDR3 DNA sequence: TGCAGTGCCCCAAGAGGTGAGCAGTACTTC.

The chain has TRBV27 and TRBJ1-1, with 9 positions matching TRBD1. After removal of 2 bases from V and 11 bases from J, the junction contained 21 bases not matched to a gene. Germline lookup yields CDR1 MNHEY and CDR2 SMNVEV (reference sequence). The CDR3 is 18 amino acids. CDR3 sequence reads: CASSLMRGTGGAANLAFF. The DNA for the CDR3 is TGTGCCAGCAGTTTAATGAGAGGAACAGGGGGCGCGGCGAACCTCGCTTTCTTT.